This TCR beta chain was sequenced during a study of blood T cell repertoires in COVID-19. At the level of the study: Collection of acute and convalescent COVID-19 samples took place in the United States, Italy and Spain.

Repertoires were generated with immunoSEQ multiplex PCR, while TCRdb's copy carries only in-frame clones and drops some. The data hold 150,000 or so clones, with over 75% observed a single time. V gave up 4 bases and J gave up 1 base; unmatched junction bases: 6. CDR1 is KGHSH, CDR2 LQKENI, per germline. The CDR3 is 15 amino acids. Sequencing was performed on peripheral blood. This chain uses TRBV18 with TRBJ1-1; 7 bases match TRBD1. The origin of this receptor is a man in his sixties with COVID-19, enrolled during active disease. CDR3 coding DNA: TGTGCCAGCTCACTCTCCGGGACAGCGAACACTGAAGCTTTCTTT. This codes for CASSLSGTANTEAFF.